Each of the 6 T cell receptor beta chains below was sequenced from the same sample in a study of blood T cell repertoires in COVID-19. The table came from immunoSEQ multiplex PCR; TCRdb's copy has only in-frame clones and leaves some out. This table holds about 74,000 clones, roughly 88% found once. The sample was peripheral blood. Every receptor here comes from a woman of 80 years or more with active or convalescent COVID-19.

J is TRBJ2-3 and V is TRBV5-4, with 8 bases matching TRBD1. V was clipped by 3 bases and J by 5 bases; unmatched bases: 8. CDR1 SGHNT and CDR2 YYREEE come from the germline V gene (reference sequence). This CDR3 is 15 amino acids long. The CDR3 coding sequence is TGTGCCAGCAGCTCGCGACTAACAGGGGGAGATACGCAGTATTTT. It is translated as CASSSRLTGGDTQYF.

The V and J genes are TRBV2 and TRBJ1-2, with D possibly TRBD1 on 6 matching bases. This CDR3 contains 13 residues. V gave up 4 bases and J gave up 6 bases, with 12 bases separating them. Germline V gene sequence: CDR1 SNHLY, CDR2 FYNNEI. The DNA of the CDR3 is TGTGCCAGCAGTGTCGCAGGGGTGAATGGCTACACCTTC. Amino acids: CASSVAGVNGYTF.

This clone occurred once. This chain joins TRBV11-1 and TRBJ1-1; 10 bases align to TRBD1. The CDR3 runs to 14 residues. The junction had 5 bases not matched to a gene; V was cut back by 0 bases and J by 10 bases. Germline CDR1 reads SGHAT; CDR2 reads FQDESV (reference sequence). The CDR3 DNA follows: TGTGCCAGCAGCTTAGCGGGACAGGGGAGGGGAGCTTTCTTT. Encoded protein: CASSLAGQGRGAFF.

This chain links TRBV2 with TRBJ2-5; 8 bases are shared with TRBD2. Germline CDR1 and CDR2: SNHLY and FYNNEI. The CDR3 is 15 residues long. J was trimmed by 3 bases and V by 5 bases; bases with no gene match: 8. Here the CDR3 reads CASSSGLVPEETQYF. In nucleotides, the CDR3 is TGTGCCAGCAGTTCGGGACTAGTACCCGAAGAGACCCAGTACTTC.

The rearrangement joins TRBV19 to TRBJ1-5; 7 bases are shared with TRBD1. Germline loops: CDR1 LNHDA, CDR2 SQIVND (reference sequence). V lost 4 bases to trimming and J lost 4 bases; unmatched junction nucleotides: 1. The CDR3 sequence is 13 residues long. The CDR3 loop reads CASSRDRNQPQHF. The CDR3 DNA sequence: TGTGCCAGTAGTAGGGACAGAAATCAGCCCCAGCATTTT.

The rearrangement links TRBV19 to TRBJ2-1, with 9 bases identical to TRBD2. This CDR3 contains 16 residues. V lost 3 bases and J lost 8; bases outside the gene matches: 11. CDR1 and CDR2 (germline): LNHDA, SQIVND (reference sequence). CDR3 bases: TGTGCCAGTAGTATCAGGGGAGCGGGGGGTGGCGATGAGCAGTTCTTC. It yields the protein CASSIRGAGGGDEQFF.